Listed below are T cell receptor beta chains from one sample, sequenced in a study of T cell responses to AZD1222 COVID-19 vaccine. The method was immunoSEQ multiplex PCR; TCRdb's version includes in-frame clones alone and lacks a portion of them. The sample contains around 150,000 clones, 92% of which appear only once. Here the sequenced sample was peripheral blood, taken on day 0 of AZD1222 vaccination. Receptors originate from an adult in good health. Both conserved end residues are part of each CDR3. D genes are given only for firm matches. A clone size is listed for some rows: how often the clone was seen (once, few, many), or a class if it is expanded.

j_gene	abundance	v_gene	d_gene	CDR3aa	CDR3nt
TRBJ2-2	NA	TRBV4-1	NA	CASSQSISGVGELFF	TGCGCCAGCAGCCAATCTATCTCCGGGGTCGGGGAGCTGTTTTTT
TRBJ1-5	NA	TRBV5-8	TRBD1	CASSRQGNGNQPQHF	TGTGCCAGCAGCCGACAGGGGAACGGCAATCAGCCCCAGCATTTT
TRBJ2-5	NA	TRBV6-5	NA	CASTGGQGQETQYF	TGTGCCAGCACGGGAGGACAGGGTCAGGAGACCCAGTACTTC
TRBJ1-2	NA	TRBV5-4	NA	CASSLDSRPRATPNYGYTF	TGTGCCAGCAGCTTAGATTCCAGGCCGCGTGCCACTCCTAACTATGGCTACACCTTC
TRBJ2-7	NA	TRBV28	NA	CASSNLASYEQYF	TGTGCCAGCAGCAACTTGGCCTCCTACGAGCAGTACTTC
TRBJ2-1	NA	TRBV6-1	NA	CASSEILRSYNEQFF	TGTGCCAGCAGTGAAATATTGCGCTCCTACAATGAGCAGTTCTTC
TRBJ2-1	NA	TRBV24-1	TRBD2	CATSAREGAYNEQFF	TGTGCCACCAGTGCCCGGGAGGGGGCCTACAATGAGCAGTTCTTC
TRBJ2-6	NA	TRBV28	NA	CASRAERPPGANVLTF	TGTGCCAGCAGGGCCGAAAGACCCCCCGGGGCCAACGTCCTGACTTTC
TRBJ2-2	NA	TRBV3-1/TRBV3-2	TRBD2	CASSQVFQGTSGELFF	TGTGCCAGCAGCCAAGTCTTTCAGGGGACTAGCGGGGAGCTGTTTTTT
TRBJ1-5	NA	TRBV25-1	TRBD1	CASSPQGTGYQPQHF	TGTGCCAGCAGTCCGCAGGGGACAGGGTATCAGCCCCAGCATTTT
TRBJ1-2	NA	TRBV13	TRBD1	CASSLRGTGAGGYTF	TGTGCCAGCAGCTTAAGGGGAACAGGGGCCGGGGGCTACACCTTC
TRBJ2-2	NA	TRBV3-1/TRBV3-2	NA	CASSQSTGELFF	TGTGCCAGCAGCCAAAGCACCGGGGAGCTGTTTTTT
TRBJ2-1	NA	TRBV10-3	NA	CATRLREKDNEQFF	TGTGCCACCAGGCTGAGGGAGAAGGATAATGAGCAGTTCTTC
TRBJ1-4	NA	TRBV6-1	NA	CASSEDLRTVNNEKLFF	TGTGCCAGCAGTGAAGACCTACGGACAGTGAATAATGAAAAACTGTTTTTT
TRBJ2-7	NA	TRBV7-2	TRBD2	CASSRTSGRAQEQYF	TGTGCCAGCAGCCGGACTAGCGGGAGGGCCCAAGAGCAGTACTTC
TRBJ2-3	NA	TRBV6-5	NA	CASSPRQIGTDTQYF	TGTGCCAGCAGTCCCCGACAGATCGGCACAGATACGCAGTATTTT
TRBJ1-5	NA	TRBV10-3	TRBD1	CAIRDGTGGTSGQPQHF	TGTGCCATCAGGGATGGGACAGGGGGTACCTCGGGTCAGCCCCAGCATTTT
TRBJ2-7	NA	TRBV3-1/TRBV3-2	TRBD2	CASSRPKQTSHGYYEQYF	TGTGCCAGCAGCCGACCAAAGCAGACTAGCCACGGGTATTACGAGCAGTACTTC
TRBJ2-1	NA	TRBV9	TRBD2	CASSVALAGEQFF	TGTGCCAGCAGCGTAGCATTAGCGGGGGAGCAGTTCTTC
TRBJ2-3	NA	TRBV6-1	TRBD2	CASSEFSGGSDTQYF	TGTGCCAGCAGTGAATTTAGCGGGGGATCAGATACGCAGTATTTT
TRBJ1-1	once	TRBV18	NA	CASSPIEGNTEAFF	TGTGCCAGCTCACCCATAGAAGGGAACACTGAAGCTTTCTTT
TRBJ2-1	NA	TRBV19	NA	CASSIEGSSYNEQFF	TGTGCCAGTAGTATAGAGGGTAGTTCCTACAATGAGCAGTTCTTC
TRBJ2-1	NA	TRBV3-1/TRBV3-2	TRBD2	CASSQDGTSGNEQFF	TGTGCCAGCAGCCAAGATGGGACTAGCGGCAATGAGCAGTTCTTC
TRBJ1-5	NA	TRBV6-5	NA	CASWISMNQPQHF	TGTGCCAGCTGGATCAGTATGAATCAGCCCCAGCATTTT
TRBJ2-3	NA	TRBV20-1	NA	CMAASTDTQYF	TGCATGGCGGCTAGCACAGATACGCAGTATTTT
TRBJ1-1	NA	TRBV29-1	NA	CSATGPNTEAFF	TGCAGCGCAACAGGGCCGAACACTGAAGCTTTCTTT
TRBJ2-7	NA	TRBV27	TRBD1	CASSPLHRGSSYEQYF	TGTGCCAGCAGTCCACTTCACAGGGGAAGCTCCTACGAGCAGTACTTC
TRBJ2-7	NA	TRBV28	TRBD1	CASTRQGMASYEQYF	TGTGCCAGCACAAGACAGGGGATGGCGTCCTACGAGCAGTACTTC
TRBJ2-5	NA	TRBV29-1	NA	CSVDIGREETQYF	TGCAGCGTTGATATTGGCAGGGAAGAGACCCAGTACTTC
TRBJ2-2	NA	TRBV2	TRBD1	CASSLTGGNTGELFF	TGTGCCAGCAGCCTTACAGGGGGTAACACCGGGGAGCTGTTTTTT
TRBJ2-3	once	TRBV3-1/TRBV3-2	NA	CASSQPSKTSTDTQYF	TGTGCCAGCAGCCAACCTAGCAAAACCAGCACAGATACGCAGTATTTT
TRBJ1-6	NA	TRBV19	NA	CASSIKMARYNSPLHF	TGTGCCAGTAGTATAAAGATGGCTCGTTATAATTCACCCCTCCACTTT
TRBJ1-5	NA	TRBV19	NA	CASSNLNQPQHF	TGTGCCAGTAGTAACCTCAATCAGCCCCAGCATTTT
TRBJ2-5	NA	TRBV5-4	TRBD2	CASSLDLAGEETQYF	TGTGCCAGCAGCTTGGACCTAGCGGGGGAAGAGACCCAGTACTTC
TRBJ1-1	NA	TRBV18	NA	CASSRTATTEAFF	TGTGCCAGCTCCCGGACGGCTACCACTGAAGCTTTCTTT
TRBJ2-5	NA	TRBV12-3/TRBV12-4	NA	CASSFSGEETQYF	TGTGCCAGCAGTTTTTCAGGGGAAGAGACCCAGTACTTC
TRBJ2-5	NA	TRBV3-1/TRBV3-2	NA	CASSQDLSGTLQETQYF	TGTGCCAGCAGCCAAGATCTCTCGGGGACCCTACAAGAGACCCAGTACTTC
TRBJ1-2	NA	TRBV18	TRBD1	CASSQGQGKTGYTF	TGTGCCAGCTCACAGGGACAGGGAAAAACTGGCTACACCTTC
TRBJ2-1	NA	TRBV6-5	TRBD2	CASSQTSGSWDEQFF	TGTGCCAGCAGTCAGACTAGCGGGAGTTGGGATGAGCAGTTCTTC
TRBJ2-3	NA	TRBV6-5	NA	CASSYDRTTDTQYF	TGTGCCAGCAGTTACGACAGGACCACAGATACGCAGTATTTT
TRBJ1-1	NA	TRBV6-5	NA	CASTGDTEAFF	TGTGCCAGCACTGGGGACACTGAAGCTTTCTTT
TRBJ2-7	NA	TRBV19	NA	CASKKDSSYEQYF	TGTGCCAGTAAAAAGGATAGCTCCTACGAGCAGTACTTC
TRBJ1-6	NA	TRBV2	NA	CASSERAAMGSPLHF	TGTGCCAGCAGTGAAAGGGCAGCGATGGGGTCACCCCTCCACTTT
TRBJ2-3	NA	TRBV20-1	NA	CSARDGDTQYF	TGCAGTGCTAGAGATGGCGATACGCAGTATTTT
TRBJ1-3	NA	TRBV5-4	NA	CASRHTNTIYF	TGTGCCAGCAGGCATACGAACACCATATATTTT
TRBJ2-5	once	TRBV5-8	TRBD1	CASSLFRGPQETQYF	TGTGCCAGCAGCCTCTTCAGGGGGCCCCAAGAGACCCAGTACTTC
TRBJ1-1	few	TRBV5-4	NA	CASTLRGGNRAEAFF	TGTGCCAGCACCCTACGGGGCGGCAATCGTGCTGAAGCTTTCTTT